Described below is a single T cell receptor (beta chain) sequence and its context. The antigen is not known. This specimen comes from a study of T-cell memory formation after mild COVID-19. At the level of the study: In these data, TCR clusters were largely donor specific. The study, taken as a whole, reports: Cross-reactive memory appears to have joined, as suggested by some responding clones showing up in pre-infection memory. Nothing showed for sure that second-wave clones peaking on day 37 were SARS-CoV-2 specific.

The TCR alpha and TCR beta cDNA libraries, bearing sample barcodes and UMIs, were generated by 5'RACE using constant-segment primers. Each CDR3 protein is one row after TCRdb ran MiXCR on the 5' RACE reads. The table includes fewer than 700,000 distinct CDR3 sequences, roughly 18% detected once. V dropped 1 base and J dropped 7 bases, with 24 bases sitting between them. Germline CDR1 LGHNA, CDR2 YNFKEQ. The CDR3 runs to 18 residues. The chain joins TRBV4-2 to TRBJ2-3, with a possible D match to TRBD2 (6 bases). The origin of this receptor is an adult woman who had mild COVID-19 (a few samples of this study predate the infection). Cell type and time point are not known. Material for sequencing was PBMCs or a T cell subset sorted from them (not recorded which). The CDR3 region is CASSQAIGGTDSYYTQYF. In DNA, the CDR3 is TGTGCCAGCAGCCAAGCTATAGGAGGGACGGACTCCTATTATACGCAGTATTTT.